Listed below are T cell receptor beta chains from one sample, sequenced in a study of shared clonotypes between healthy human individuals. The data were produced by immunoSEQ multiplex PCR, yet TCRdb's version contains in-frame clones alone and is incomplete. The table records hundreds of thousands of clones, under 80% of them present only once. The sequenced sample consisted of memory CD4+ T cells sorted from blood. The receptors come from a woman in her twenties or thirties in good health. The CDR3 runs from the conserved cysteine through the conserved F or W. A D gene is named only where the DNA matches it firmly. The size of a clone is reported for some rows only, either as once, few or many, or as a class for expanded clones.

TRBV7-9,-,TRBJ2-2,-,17,TGTGCCAGCAGCTTAGAAGTGTCGCGGAAGAACACCGGGGAGCTGTTTTTT,CASSLEVSRKNTGELFF
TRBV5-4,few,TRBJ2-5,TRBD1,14,TGTGCCAGCAGCTCACAAGGGACAGAAGAGACCCAGTACTTC,CASSSQGTEETQYF
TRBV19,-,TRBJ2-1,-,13,TGTGCCAGTAGTTCGTGGGCCTACAATGAGCAGTTCTTC,CASSSWAYNEQFF
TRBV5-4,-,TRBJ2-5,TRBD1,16,TGTGCCAGCAGCTTGTCTATGGGGACAGGCAAGGAGACCCAGTACTTC,CASSLSMGTGKETQYF
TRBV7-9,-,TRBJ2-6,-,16,TGTGCCAGCAGCTTAGGTCACTCCTCTGGGGCCAACGTCCTGACTTTC,CASSLGHSSGANVLTF
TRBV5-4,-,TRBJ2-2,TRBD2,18,TGTGCCAGCAGCTTGTCTATACTAGCGGGCCGAGGCACCGGGGAGCTGTTTTTT,CASSLSILAGRGTGELFF
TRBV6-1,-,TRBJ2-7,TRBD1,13,TGTGCCAGCGAAAACAGGGGATACTACGAGCAGTACTTC,CASENRGYYEQYF
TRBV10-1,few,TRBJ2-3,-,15,TGCGCCAGCAGTGGAGACAGACTAGAGGGAGATACGCAGTATTTT,CASSGDRLEGDTQYF
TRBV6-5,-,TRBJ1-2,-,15,TGTGCCAGCAGTTACTCCGCGGGGCTTGACTATGGCTACACCTTC,CASSYSAGLDYGYTF
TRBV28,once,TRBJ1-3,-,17,TGTGCCAGCAGTTTAAATCAGAGACGGCTCTCTGGAAACACCATATATTTT,CASSLNQRRLSGNTIYF
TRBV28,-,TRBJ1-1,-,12,TGTGCCAGCAGTTTTCAGAACACTGAAGCTTTCTTT,CASSFQNTEAFF
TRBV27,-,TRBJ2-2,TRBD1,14,TGTGCCAGCAGACAGGGGGCGCAAACCGGGGAGCTGTTTTTT,CASRQGAQTGELFF
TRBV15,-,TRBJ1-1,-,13,TGTGCCACCTCGCTATTACGGAACACTGAAGCTTTCTTT,CATSLLRNTEAFF
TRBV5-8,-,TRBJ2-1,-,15,TGTGCCAGCAGCTTGGGGCTAGCCCACTACAATGAGCAGTTCTTC,CASSLGLAHYNEQFF
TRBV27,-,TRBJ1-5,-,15,TGTGCCAGCAGTTTAAAAGGGGGGTACAATCAGCCCCAGCATTTT,CASSLKGGYNQPQHF
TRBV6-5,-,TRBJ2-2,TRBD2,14,TGTGCCAGCAGAACTAGCGGGAGAGGCGGGGAGCTGTTTTTT,CASRTSGRGGELFF
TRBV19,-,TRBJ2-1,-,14,TGTGCCAGTAGTATATCGCTAAGCGGTCATGAGCAGTTCTTC,CASSISLSGHEQFF
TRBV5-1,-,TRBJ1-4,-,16,TGCGCCAGCAGCCGTGCGAGCCTCCGGGACAATGAAAAACTGTTTTTT,CASSRASLRDNEKLFF
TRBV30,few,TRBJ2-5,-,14,TGTGCCTGGAGTGTACGGCAGGGGCAAGAGACCCAGTACTTC,CAWSVRQGQETQYF
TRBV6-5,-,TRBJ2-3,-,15,TGTGCCAGCAAACCCAGTCATAGCGCGACAGATACGCAGTATTTT,CASKPSHSATDTQYF
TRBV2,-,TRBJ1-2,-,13,TGTGCCAGCAGTGAGGGGGGGAACTATGGCTACACCTTC,CASSEGGNYGYTF
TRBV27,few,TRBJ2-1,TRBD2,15,TGTGCCAGCAGTATCCAAGCGGGACCCTACAATGAGCAGTTCTTC,CASSIQAGPYNEQFF
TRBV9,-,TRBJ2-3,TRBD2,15,TGTGCCAGCAGCGTAGGGACTAGCGGGAAGGATACGCAGTATTTT,CASSVGTSGKDTQYF
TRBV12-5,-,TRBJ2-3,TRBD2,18,TGTGCTAGTGGTTTGGCCCTGGGACTAGCGGGAGTGGGCCACACGCAGTATTTT,CASGLALGLAGVGHTQYF
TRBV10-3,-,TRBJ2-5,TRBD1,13,TGTGCCATCACTCCGGGACAGGGAGAGACCCAGTACTTC,CAITPGQGETQYF
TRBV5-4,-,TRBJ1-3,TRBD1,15,TGTGCCAGCAGCTTGGACAGGGGATCTGGAAACACCATATATTTT,CASSLDRGSGNTIYF
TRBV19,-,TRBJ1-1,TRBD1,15,TGTGCCAGTAGCACCTGGGGACAGGGGAACACTGAAGCTTTCTTT,CASSTWGQGNTEAFF
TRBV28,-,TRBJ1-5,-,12,TGTGCCAGCATGCGGGAGGGGAAGCCCCAGCATTTT,CASMREGKPQHF
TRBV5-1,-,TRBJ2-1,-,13,TGCGCCAGCACGGAGCCGGGGGCCAATGAGCAGTTCTTC,CASTEPGANEQFF
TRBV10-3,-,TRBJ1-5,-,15,TGTGCCATCAGTGAGACTGATAAGGTTTGGCAGCCCCAGCATTTT,CAISETDKVWQPQHF
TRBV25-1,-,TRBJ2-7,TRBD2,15,TGTGCCAGCAGTGAGGGCGGGGGGGCCCATTACGAGCAGTACTTC,CASSEGGGAHYEQYF
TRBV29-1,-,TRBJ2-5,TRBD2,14,TGCAGCGTTGAACTAGCGGATAAGCAAGAGACCCAGTACTTC,CSVELADKQETQYF